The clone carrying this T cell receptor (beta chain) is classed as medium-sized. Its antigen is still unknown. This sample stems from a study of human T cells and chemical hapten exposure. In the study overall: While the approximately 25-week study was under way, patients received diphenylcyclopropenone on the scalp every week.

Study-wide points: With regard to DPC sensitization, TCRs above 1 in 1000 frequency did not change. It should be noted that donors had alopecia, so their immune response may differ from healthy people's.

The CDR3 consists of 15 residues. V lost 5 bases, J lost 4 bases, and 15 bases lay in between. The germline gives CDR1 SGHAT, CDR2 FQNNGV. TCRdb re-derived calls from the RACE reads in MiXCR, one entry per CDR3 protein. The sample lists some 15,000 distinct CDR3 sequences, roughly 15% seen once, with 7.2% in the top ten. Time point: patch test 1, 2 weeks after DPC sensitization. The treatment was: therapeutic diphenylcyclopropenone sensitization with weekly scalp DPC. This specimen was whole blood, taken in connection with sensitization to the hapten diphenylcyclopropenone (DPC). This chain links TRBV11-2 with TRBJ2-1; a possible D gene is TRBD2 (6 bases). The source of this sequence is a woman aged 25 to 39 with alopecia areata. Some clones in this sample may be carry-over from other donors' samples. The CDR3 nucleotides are TGTGCCAGCAGCCAAACCCGACTAGTTTACAATGAGCAGTTCTTC. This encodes CASSQTRLVYNEQFF.